Following are 30 T cell receptor beta chains from one sample sequenced in a study of blood T cells in healthy people across ages. Primers used in a second PCR of roughly 6 to 11 cycles were a sample-barcoded 5' primer and a J-beta primer mix. TCRdb re-called the 5' RACE reads through MiXCR, storing one row per CDR3 protein. The sample gives 1.5 million to 2 million distinct CDR3 sequences, 28% of which show up once; less than 9.5% is in the top ten. The sequencing sample was made of blood. The receptors stem from a woman in her twenties or thirties in good health.

This clonotype was recorded a few times. The gene calls are TRBV29-1 and TRBJ2-5; the D gene is possibly TRBD1 (5 bases). Germline assignment: CDR1 SQVTM and CDR2 ANQGSEA. V was cut by 5 bases and J by 11 bases, with 21 bases left in between. The CDR3 consists of 13 residues. CDR3: CSVTLGDYNEQYF. CDR3 nucleotide sequence: TGCAGCGTTACCCTAGGGGATTACAATGAGCAGTACTTC.

This sequence joins TRBV9 and TRBJ2-3; perhaps TRBD1 as D (6 bases). The CDR3 covers 14 residues. Germline V gene data show CDR1 as SGDLS and CDR2 as YYNGEE. V shed 7 bases and J shed 6 bases, with 18 bases lying between them. The CDR3 DNA is TGTGCCAGCGGCACAAACAGGGTTGAGGATACGCAGTATTTT. Translation: CASGTNRVEDTQYF.

This clonotype came up a few times. V gene TRBV3-1 combines with J gene TRBJ2-4; the match to TRBD1 covers 9 bases. The J call may be faulty, since TRBJ2-7 better matches the DNA end. This CDR3 spans 14 amino acids. CDR1 is LGHDT, CDR2 YNNKEL, per germline (reference sequence). The CDR3: CASSHRDRVVEQYF. In DNA, the CDR3 is TGTGCCAGCAGCCACCGGGACAGGGTAGTCGAGCAGTACTTC.

This clonotype was seen more than once but under ten times. This chain connects TRBV20-1 to TRBJ2-1, with D perhaps matching TRBD1 (5 bases). This CDR3 is 14 amino acids long. CDR1 and CDR2 from the germline V gene are DFQATT and SNEGSKA (reference sequence). CDR3 protein: CSPTRDGSYNEQFF. CDR3 nucleotide sequence: TGCAGCCCCACCAGGGATGGCTCCTACAATGAGCAGTTCTTC.

This clonotype was observed at least ten times. V usage is TRBV10-3 and J usage is TRBJ1-6; 9 bases align to TRBD1. The V gene's germline CDR1 is ENHRY and CDR2 SYGVKD. This CDR3 is built from 15 residues. V gave up 6 bases and J gave up 5 bases; unmatched junction bases: 5. CDR3 sequence (DNA): TGTGCCATCAGCGGACAGGGGAGAGATAATTCACCCCTCCACTTT. Translation gives CAISGQGRDNSPLHF.

This chain uses TRBV7-2 with TRBJ1-4; no definite D call. Germline values: CDR1 SGHTA, CDR2 FQGNSA. The CDR3 has 16 residues. V lost 6 bases and J lost 8, with 22 bases in between. This CDR3 is CASSPDLARLGEKLFF. The CDR3 DNA follows: TGTGCCAGCAGTCCGGACCTCGCTCGATTAGGGGAAAAACTGTTTTTT.

The J gene is TRBJ2-3, the V gene TRBV15; 10 nucleotides agree with TRBD2. With 5 bases clipped from V and 2 bases from J, the junction kept 7 bases outside the gene matches. Germline lookup yields CDR1 LNHNV and CDR2 YYDKDF (reference sequence). The CDR3 loop spans 16 amino acids. The CDR3 DNA follows: TGTGCCACCAGCTCCAGGACTAGCGGTATCACAGATACGCAGTATTTT. It codes for CATSSRTSGITDTQYF.

Ten or more counts support this clonotype. At one of its ends the junction is not consistent with the germline gene, which may arise from a read error. V and J are TRBV5-1 and TRBJ2-5, with a tentative D call TRBD2 (5 bases). The CDR3 contains 13 residues. CDR1 is SGHRS, CDR2 YFSETQ, per germline. The CDR3 is CASSSGDQETQYF. The CDR3 nucleotides are TGTGCCAGCAGTTCCGGGGATCAAGAGACCCAGTACTTC.

This clonotype was observed a few times. A much larger clone differs by one base, so this may be a read error. This rearrangement joins TRBV5-6 to TRBJ2-6; a possible D gene is TRBD1 (5 bases). CDR1 is SGHDT and CDR2 is YYEEEE in the germline V gene. This CDR3 comprises 15 residues. The CDR3 spells CASSPIGSGANVPTF. The CDR3 bases are TGTGCCAGCAGCCCAATTGGGTCTGGGGCCAACGTCCCGACTTTC.

This chain uses TRBV29-1 with TRBJ1-1; TRBD1 is a possible D gene (5 bases). CDR1 and CDR2 (germline): SQVTM, ANQGSEA. The CDR3 sequence is 14 residues long. Trimming cost V 5 bases and J 7 bases, with 20 bases left between them. CDR3 residues: CSVSTPGELLEAFF. CDR3 nucleotides: TGCAGCGTTTCAACCCCGGGGGAACTACTTGAAGCTTTCTTT. Based on the CDR3 plus reference TRBV29-1 and TRBJ1-1, the full variable domain is SAVISQKPSRDICQRGTSLTIQCQVDSQVTMMFWYRQQPGQSLTLIATANQGSEATYESGFVIDKFPISRPNLTFSTLTVSNMSPEDSSIYLCSVSTPGELLEAFFGQGTRLTVV.

The sample holds a few counts of this clonotype. The V gene is TRBV29-1, the J gene TRBJ2-5, with 9 bases that match TRBD2. The junction had 8 bases not matched to a gene; V was cut back by 4 bases and J by 5 bases. In germline, CDR1 is SQVTM, CDR2 ANQGSEA. CDR3 size: 14 residues. The CDR3 here is CSVVGGRAEETQYF. CDR3 bases: TGCAGCGTTGTGGGCGGGAGGGCCGAGGAGACCCAGTACTTC. The variable domain in full, with the rest retrieved from reference TRBV29-1 and TRBJ2-5, is SAVISQKPSRDICQRGTSLTIQCQVDSQVTMMFWYRQQPGQSLTLIATANQGSEATYESGFVIDKFPISRPNLTFSTLTVSNMSPEDSSIYLCSVVGGRAEETQYFGPGTRLLVL.

This clonotype was recorded many times. The V gene is TRBV11-2, the J gene TRBJ1-2; D might be TRBD1 (5 bases). The CDR3 runs 13 residues. The germline gives CDR1 SGHAT, CDR2 FQNNGV. Trimming took off 3 bases at V and 9 bases at J, with 14 bases between the two ends. CDR3: CASSFPDGGSYTF. CDR3 nucleotide sequence: TGTGCCAGCAGCTTCCCCGATGGGGGAAGCTACACCTTC.

This clonotype came up a few times. V gene TRBV12-3 or TRBV12-4 combines with J gene TRBJ1-4, with 9 bases fitting TRBD1. The CDR3 covers 15 residues. The V gene end was trimmed by 5 bases and the J gene end by 2 bases; junction bases not matched to a gene: 3. CDR3 bases: TGTGCCAGCAGTAGACAGGGGGGCACTAATGAAAAACTGTTTTTT. Its translation: CASSRQGGTNEKLFF.

The chain couples TRBV29-1 to TRBJ2-3; D is uncertain. V was trimmed by 6 bases and J by 5 bases, leaving 15 bases between them. The CDR3 runs 13 residues. The germline V gene encodes CDR1 SQVTM and CDR2 ANQGSEA. CDR3 region: CSVLVALGDTQYF. CDR3 nucleotides: TGCAGCGTGCTGGTAGCCTTAGGAGATACGCAGTATTTT.

This clonotype was found many times. The CDR3 DNA follows: TGCGCCAGCAGCCTTATAGGACAGGCCACCTACGAGCAGTACTTC. Translation gives CASSLIGQATYEQYF. The J gene is TRBJ2-7, the V gene TRBV4-1; 7 bases map to TRBD1. Germline V lookup: CDR1 MGHRA, CDR2 YSYEKL. J was trimmed by 2 bases and V by 4 bases; bases with no gene match: 8. The CDR3 contains 15 residues.

This clonotype was picked up a small number of times. The chain couples TRBV2 to TRBJ1-1, with D uncertain. V was pared by 5 bases and J by 5 bases, with 12 bases between. The CDR3 runs 13 residues. Germline V CDR1 and CDR2: SNHLY, FYNNEI. CDR3: CASSTDGGTEAFF. The CDR3 DNA reads TGTGCCAGCAGTACTGACGGTGGAACTGAAGCTTTCTTT.

This clonotype was seen more than once but under ten times. The rearrangement joins TRBV2 to TRBJ2-6, with D perhaps matching TRBD2 (6 bases). Germline loops: CDR1 SNHLY, CDR2 FYNNEI. V was cut by 3 bases and J by 4 bases, with 16 bases left in between. This CDR3 spans 17 amino acids. In DNA, the CDR3 is TGTGCCAGCAGTGAGGTCCTCGCGGCGGGGGGGGCCAACGTCCTGACTTTC. Translating it yields CASSEVLAAGGANVLTF.

This clonotype was seen only a few times. The V gene is TRBV6-5, the J gene TRBJ1-4; 9 nucleotides line up with TRBD1. Germline lookup yields CDR1 MNHEY and CDR2 SVGAGI. Trimming removed 6 bases from V and 8 bases from J; junction bases left unmatched: 7. The CDR3 spans 14 residues. CDR3 in amino acids: CASRKQGAGEKLFF. The CDR3 coding sequence is TGTGCCAGCAGGAAACAGGGGGCCGGGGAAAAACTGTTTTTT.

This clonotype occurred many times. The chain employs TRBV20-1 and TRBJ2-5; 7 positions match TRBD2. CDR1 is DFQATT, CDR2 SNEGSKA, per germline (reference sequence). J lost 2 bases, V lost 6 bases, and 6 bases had no gene match. The CDR3 totals 13 residues. CDR3 sequence reads: CSAPLALQETQYF. For the CDR3, the DNA is TGCAGTGCCCCACTAGCGCTACAAGAGACCCAGTACTTC.

The V and J genes are TRBV12-3 or TRBV12-4 and TRBJ2-7; perhaps TRBD1 as D (5 bases). V lost 3 bases to trimming and J lost 5 bases, with 11 bases between them. The CDR3 totals 13 residues. The chain's CDR3 is CASSFGRADEQYF. The DNA for the CDR3 is TGTGCCAGCAGTTTTGGCAGGGCGGACGAGCAGTACTTC.

V gene TRBV29-1 combines with J gene TRBJ1-1; 9 nucleotides match TRBD1. The germline V gene has CDR1 SQVTM and CDR2 ANQGSEA. There are 13 residues in the CDR3. V was clipped by 5 bases and J by 6 bases; unmatched bases: 7. The CDR3 DNA follows: TGCAGCGTTTCCGGGACAGGGAAAGCTGAAGCTTTCTTT. Translation gives CSVSGTGKAEAFF.

In this sample, this clonotype turned up many times. The chain uses TRBV7-2 and TRBJ2-1; D unresolved. V was shortened by 2 bases and J by 8 bases, with 10 bases between the two germline ends. This CDR3 contains 13 residues. The germline CDR1 and CDR2 sequences are SGHTA and FQGNSA. The CDR3 nucleotides read TGTGCCAGCAGCTTATCTGGGCGGTATGAGCAGTTCTTC. Amino acid sequence: CASSLSGRYEQFF.

This clonotype has more than one count but fewer than ten. The chain is built from TRBV12-3 or TRBV12-4 and TRBJ2-3; 7 positions match TRBD1. This CDR3 is built from 13 residues. V shed 7 bases, J shed 5 bases, and the junction held 6 bases outside the gene matches. The CDR3 nucleotides are TGTGCCAGCACTGACAGGGTCCAAGATACGCAGTATTTT. Translation: CASTDRVQDTQYF.

This clonotype showed up just a few times. The J gene is TRBJ1-1, the V gene TRBV21-1. TRBV21-1 corresponds to a pseudogene. The CDR3 sequence is 11 residues long. The CDR3 region is CASSNRARAFF. The CDR3 DNA follows: TGTGCCAGCAGCAACCGGGCCCGCGCTTTCTTT.

The genes are TRBV27 and TRBJ2-5; 11 bases match TRBD2. The CDR3 is 17 amino acids. The V segment lost 5 bases and the J segment 0 bases; nucleotides outside the gene matches: 8. CDR1 and CDR2 from the germline V gene are MNHEY and SMNVEV (reference sequence). CDR3 nucleotides: TGTGCCAGCAGTCCGGGACTAGCGGTCGCGAACCAAGAGACCCAGTACTTC. Protein: CASSPGLAVANQETQYF.

V gene TRBV27 combines with J gene TRBJ1-2; no clear D gene. In germline, CDR1 is MNHEY, CDR2 SMNVEV (reference sequence). This CDR3 has 13 residues. Trimming shortened V by 7 bases and J by 7 bases, and 16 bases separated the two germline ends. The CDR3 nucleotides are TGTGCCAGCACCCACACAGTGGGAGGTGGCTACACCTTC. It yields the protein CASTHTVGGGYTF.

Many counts were recorded for this clonotype. This chain uses TRBV29-1 with TRBJ1-2; D gene unclear. Between the trimmed V and J ends, which lost 7 bases and 4 bases, there was a span of 22 bases. This CDR3 is built from 15 residues. In germline, CDR1 is SQVTM, CDR2 ANQGSEA. The CDR3 sequence: CSALPQIRGGYGYTF. CDR3 bases: TGCAGCGCTTTGCCCCAGATTCGGGGAGGCTATGGCTACACCTTC.

This clonotype was seen repeatedly, ten times or more. The J gene is TRBJ2-1, the V gene TRBV20-1; no clear D. The CDR3 length is 11 residues. V gave up 0 bases and J gave up 12 bases, with 9 bases separating them. Germline assignment: CDR1 DFQATT and CDR2 SNEGSKA (reference sequence). The CDR3 here is CSAREVRGQFF. The CDR3 DNA sequence: TGCAGTGCTAGAGAGGTCAGAGGGCAGTTCTTC.

This clonotype was recorded at least ten times. V usage is TRBV29-1 and J usage is TRBJ2-1; D is perhaps TRBD1 (6 bases). This CDR3 is built from 15 residues. The germline gives CDR1 SQVTM, CDR2 ANQGSEA. The ends were cut back, 3 bases at V and 2 bases at J, with 14 bases in the middle. This CDR3 reads CSVEVAGAAYNEQFF. The CDR3 DNA is TGCAGCGTTGAGGTAGCAGGGGCCGCCTACAATGAGCAGTTCTTC.

This clonotype was seen many times. The chain couples TRBV12-3 or TRBV12-4 to TRBJ2-3; D is unresolved. This CDR3 has 14 residues. Deletions cut 7 bases from V and 2 bases from J, with 13 bases between. The CDR3 sequence is CASKLKAATDTQYF. The CDR3 coding sequence is TGTGCCAGCAAACTTAAGGCAGCCACAGATACGCAGTATTTT.